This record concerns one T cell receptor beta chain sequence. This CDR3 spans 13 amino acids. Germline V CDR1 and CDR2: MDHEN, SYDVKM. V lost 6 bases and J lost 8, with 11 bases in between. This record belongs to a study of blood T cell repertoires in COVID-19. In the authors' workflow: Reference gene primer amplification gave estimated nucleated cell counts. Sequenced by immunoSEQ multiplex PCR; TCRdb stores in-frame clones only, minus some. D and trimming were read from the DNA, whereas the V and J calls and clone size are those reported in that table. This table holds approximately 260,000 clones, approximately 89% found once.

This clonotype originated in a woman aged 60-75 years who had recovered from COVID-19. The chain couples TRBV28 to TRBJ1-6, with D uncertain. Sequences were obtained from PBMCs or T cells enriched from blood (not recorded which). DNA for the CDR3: TGTGCCAGCAGCCCCGACGGGTATTCACCCCTCCACTTT. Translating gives CASSPDGYSPLHF.